Listed below are T cell receptor beta chains from one sample, sequenced in a study of beta chain features in type 1 diabetes. The protocol was immunoSEQ multiplex PCR, while the TCRdb copy is restricted to in-frame clones and leaves out a portion. The sample has fewer than 900,000 clones; 15% to 20% are singletons. The sample comprised naive CD4+ T cells from blood. The receptors were sampled from a woman younger than 35 in good health. CDR3s include the opening cysteine and the closing phenylalanine or tryptophan. The order of the fields is V gene, clone size, J gene, CDR3 protein. Rows give clone size only sometimes, using once, few, many, or a class for an expanded clone.

TRBV9	NA	TRBJ2-5	CASSVAGAETQYF
TRBV6-5	few	TRBJ2-7	CASARDSSYEQYF
TRBV6-6	few	TRBJ2-5	CASRPGTSGTETQYF
TRBV7-2	few	TRBJ2-1	CASSFTYHAVSYNEQFF
TRBV7-9	NA	TRBJ1-1	CASQDPGQGATEAFF
TRBV5-1	NA	TRBJ2-2	CATQWATNTGELFF
TRBV5-4	many	TRBJ2-1	CASSLRINEQFF
TRBV5-1	few	TRBJ2-7	CASRVTWGQQVYEQYF
TRBV10-3	few	TRBJ2-2	CAIRGLEGGELFF
TRBV11-2	few	TRBJ2-3	CASSFILAGTDTQYF
TRBV11-2	few	TRBJ2-1	CASSLSGRAGGEQFF
TRBV2	few	TRBJ2-3	CASRTPLRRGPETDTQYF
TRBV28	NA	TRBJ2-4	CASSETGAGLAKNIQYF
TRBV2	few	TRBJ1-4	CASRRQDRATNEKLFF
TRBV10-3	NA	TRBJ2-7	CAIRETGTYEQYF
TRBV29-1	NA	TRBJ2-7	CSVVGQGTRDEQYF
TRBV7-9	NA	TRBJ2-1	CASSLALRLATGNEQFF